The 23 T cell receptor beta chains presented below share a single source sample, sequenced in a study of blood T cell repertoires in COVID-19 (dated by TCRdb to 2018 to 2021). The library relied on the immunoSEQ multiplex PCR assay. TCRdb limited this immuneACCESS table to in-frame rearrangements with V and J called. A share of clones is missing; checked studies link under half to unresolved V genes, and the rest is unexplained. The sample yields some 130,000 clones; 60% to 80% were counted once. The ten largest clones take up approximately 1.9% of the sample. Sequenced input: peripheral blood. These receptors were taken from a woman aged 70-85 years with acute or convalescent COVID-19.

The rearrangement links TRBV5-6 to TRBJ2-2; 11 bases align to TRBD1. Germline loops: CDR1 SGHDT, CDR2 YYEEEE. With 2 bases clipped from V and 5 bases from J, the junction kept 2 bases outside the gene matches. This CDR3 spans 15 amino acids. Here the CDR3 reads CASSFGTGGTGELFF. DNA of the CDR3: TGTGCCAGCAGCTTTGGGACAGGGGGAACCGGGGAGCTGTTTTTT.

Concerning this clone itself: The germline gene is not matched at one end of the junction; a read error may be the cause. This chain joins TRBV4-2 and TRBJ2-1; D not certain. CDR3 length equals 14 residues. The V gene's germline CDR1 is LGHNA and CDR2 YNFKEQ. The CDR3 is CANSQVIEVGEQFF. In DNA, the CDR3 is TGTGCCAACAGCCAAGTGATAGAGGTCGGTGAGCAGTTCTTC.

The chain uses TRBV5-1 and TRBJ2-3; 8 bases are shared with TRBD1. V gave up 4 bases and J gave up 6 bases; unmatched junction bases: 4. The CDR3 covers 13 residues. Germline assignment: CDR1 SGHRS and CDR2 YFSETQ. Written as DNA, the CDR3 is TGCGCCAGCAGCGTGGACAGGGATGATACGCAGTATTTT. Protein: CASSVDRDDTQYF.

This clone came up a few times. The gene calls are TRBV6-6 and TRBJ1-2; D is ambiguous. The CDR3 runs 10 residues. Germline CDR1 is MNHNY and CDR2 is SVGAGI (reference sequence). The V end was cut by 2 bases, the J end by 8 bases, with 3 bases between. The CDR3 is CASSYQGYTF. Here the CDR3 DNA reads TGTGCCAGCAGTTACCAGGGCTACACCTTC.

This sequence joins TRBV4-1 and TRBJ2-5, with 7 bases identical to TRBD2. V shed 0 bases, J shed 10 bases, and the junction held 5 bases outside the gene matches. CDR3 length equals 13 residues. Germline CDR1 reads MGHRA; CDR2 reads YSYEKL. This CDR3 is CASSQDLQRGQYF. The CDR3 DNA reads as TGCGCCAGCAGCCAAGATCTCCAGCGGGGCCAGTACTTC.

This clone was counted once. The CDR3 nucleotides read TGTGCCATCAGTGAGTCGGGACAGGGGTCTCAGCCCCAGCATTTT. This encodes CAISESGQGSQPQHF. This chain connects TRBV10-3 to TRBJ1-5, with TRBD1 identical over 10 bases. CDR3 length: 15 residues. Germline CDR1 reads ENHRY; CDR2 reads SYGVKD. With V trimmed by 0 bases and J by 6 bases, 2 bases remained unmatched.

The CDR3 loop reads CASSPQGAGTGNPYNEQFF. CDR3 in DNA: TGCGCCAGCAGCCCACAGGGTGCCGGGACAGGGAATCCCTACAATGAGCAGTTCTTC. This chain uses TRBV4-1 with TRBJ2-1; the match to TRBD1 covers 9 bases. The CDR3 is 19 residues long. Germline values: CDR1 MGHRA, CDR2 YSYEKL. V trimming: 4 bases; J trimming: 2 bases; junction bases outside the gene matches: 15.

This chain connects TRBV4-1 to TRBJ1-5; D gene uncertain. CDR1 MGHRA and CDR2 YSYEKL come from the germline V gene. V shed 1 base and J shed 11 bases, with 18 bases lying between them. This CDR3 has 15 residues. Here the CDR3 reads CASSQALAGVWAQHF. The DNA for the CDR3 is TGCGCCAGCAGCCAAGCCCTAGCTGGGGTGTGGGCCCAGCATTTT.

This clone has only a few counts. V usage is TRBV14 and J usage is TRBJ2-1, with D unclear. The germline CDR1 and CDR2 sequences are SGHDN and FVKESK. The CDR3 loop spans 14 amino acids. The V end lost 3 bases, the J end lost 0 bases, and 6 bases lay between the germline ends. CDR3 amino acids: CASSQRSSYNEQFF. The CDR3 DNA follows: TGTGCCAGCAGCCAGCGGAGCTCCTACAATGAGCAGTTCTTC.

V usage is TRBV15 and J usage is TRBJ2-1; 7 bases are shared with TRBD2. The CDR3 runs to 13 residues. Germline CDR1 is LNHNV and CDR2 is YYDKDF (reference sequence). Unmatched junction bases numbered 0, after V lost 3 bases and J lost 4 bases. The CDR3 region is CATSRGGYNEQFF. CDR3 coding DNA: TGTGCCACCAGCAGGGGGGGGTACAATGAGCAGTTCTTC.

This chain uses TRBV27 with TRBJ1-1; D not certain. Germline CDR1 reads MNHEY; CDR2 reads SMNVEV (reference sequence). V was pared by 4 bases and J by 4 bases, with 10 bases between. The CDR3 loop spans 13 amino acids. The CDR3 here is CASSSIAGTEAFF. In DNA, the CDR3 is TGTGCCAGCAGTTCCATCGCGGGCACTGAAGCTTTCTTT.

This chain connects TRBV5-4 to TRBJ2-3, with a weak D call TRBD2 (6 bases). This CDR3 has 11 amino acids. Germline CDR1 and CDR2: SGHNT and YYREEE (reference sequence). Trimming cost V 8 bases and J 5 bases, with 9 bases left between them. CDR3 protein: CASMEGDTQYF. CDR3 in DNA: TGTGCCAGTATGGAGGGAGATACGCAGTATTTT.

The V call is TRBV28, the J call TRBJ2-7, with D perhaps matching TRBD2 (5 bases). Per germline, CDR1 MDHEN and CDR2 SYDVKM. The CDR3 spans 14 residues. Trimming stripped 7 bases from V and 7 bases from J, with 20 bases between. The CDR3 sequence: CASTSYIGVGEQYF. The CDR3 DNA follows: TGTGCCAGCACCTCTTATATCGGGGTGGGGGAGCAGTACTTC. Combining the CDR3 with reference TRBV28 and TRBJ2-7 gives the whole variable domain DVKVTQSSRYLVKRTGEKVFLECVQDMDHENMFWYRQDPGLGLRLIYFSYDVKMKEKGDIPEGYSVSREKKERFSLILESASTNQTSMYLCASTSYIGVGEQYFGPGTRLTVT.

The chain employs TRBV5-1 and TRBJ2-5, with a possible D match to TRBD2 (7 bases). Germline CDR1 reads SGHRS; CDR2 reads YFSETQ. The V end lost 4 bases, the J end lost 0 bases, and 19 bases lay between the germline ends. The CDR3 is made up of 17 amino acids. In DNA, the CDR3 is TGCGCCAGCAGCCCGGGCATGGGGGGGCTCTACCAAGAGACCCAGTACTTC. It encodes CASSPGMGGLYQETQYF. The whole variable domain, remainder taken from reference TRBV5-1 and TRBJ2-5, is KAGVTQTPRYLIKTRGQQVTLSCSPISGHRSVSWYQQTPGQGLQFLFEYFSETQRNKGNFPGRFSGRQFSNSRSEMNVSTLELGDSALYLCASSPGMGGLYQETQYFGPGTRLLVL.

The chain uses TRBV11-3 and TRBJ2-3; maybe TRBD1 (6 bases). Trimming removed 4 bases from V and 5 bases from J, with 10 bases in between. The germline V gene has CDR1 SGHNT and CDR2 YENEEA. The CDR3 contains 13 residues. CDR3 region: CASSSGVLDTQYF. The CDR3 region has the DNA TGTGCCAGCAGCTCAGGGGTTCTAGATACGCAGTATTTT.

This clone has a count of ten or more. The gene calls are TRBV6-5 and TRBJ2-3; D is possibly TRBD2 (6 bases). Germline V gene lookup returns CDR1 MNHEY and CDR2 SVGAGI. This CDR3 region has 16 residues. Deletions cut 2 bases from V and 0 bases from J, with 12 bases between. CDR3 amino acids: CASSYDVAASTDTQYF. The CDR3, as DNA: TGTGCCAGCAGTTACGATGTAGCGGCTAGCACAGATACGCAGTATTTT.

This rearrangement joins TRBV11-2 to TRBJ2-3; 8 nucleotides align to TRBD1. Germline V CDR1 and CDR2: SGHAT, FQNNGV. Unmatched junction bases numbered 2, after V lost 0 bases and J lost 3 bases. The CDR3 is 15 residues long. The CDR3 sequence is CASSLDRGRTDTQYF. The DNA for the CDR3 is TGTGCCAGCAGCTTAGACAGGGGGCGGACAGATACGCAGTATTTT.

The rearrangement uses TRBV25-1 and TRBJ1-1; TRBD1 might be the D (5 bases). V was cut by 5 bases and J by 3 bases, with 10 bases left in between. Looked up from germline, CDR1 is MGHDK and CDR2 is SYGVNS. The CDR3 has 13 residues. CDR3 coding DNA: TGTGCCAGCAGTTTTCCAGGGCACACTGAAGCTTTCTTT. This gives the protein CASSFPGHTEAFF.

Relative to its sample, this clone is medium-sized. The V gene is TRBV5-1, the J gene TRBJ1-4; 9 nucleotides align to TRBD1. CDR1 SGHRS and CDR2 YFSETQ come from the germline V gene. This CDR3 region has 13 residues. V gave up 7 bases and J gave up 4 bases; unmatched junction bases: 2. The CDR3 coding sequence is TGCGCCAGCCGGGACAGGGTTAATGAAAAACTGTTTTTT. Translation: CASRDRVNEKLFF.

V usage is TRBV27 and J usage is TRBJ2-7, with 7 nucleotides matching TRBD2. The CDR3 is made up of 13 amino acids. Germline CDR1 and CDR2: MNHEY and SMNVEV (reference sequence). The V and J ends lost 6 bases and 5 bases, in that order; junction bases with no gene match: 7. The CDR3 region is CASRRSGANEQYF. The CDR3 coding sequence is TGTGCCAGCAGGCGGAGCGGGGCCAACGAGCAGTACTTC.

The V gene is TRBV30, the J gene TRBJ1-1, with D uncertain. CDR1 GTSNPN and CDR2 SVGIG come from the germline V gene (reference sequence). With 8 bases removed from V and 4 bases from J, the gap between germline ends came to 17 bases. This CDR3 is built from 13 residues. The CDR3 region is CARTATTPTEAFF. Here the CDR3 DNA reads TGTGCCCGTACCGCGACAACGCCCACTGAAGCTTTCTTT.

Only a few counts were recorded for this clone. The CDR3 DNA reads TGTGCCAGCAGTTTATCGAGGGGGCCGGACACTGAAGCTTTCTTT. Translating gives CASSLSRGPDTEAFF. The rearrangement joins TRBV27 to TRBJ1-1; 7 nucleotides agree with TRBD1. The CDR3 is 15 amino acids. CDR1 and CDR2 (germline): MNHEY, SMNVEV (reference sequence). The ends lost 0 bases at V and 3 bases at J; junction bases unmatched: 4.

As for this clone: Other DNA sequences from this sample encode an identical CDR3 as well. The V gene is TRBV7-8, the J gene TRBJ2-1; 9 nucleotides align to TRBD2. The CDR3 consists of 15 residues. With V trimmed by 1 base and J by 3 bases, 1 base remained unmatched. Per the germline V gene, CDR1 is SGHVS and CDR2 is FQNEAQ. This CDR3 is CASSLGAGGYNEQFF. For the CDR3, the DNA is TGTGCCAGCAGCTTAGGAGCGGGAGGCTACAATGAGCAGTTCTTC.